These 10 T cell receptor beta chains came from one sample sequenced in a study of CD8+ T cells in alopecia areata. RNA was extracted and reverse transcribed into cDNA as the sequencing template. Method: immunoSEQ multiplex PCR; TCRdb's copy keeps in-frame clones and lacks some. Of more than 200,000 clones listed, roughly two thirds are singletons. The source material was CD4+ T cells sorted from blood, sampled at week 0. The receptors stem from a human donor with alopecia areata.

The chain employs TRBV5-1 and TRBJ1-3, with D tentatively TRBD1 (6 bases). In germline, CDR1 is SGHRS, CDR2 YFSETQ. The CDR3 is made up of 16 amino acids. V lost 2 bases, J lost 0 bases, and 12 bases lay in between. For the CDR3, the DNA is TGCGCCAGCAGCTTACAGGGCCCTTCCTCTGGAAACACCATATATTTT. This codes for CASSLQGPSSGNTIYF.

The chain carries TRBV5-4 and TRBJ2-1; D is ambiguous. CDR1 SGHNT and CDR2 YYREEE come from the germline V gene (reference sequence). V lost 3 bases and J lost 3, with 7 bases in between. This CDR3 is 13 amino acids long. CDR3 sequence (DNA): TGTGCCAGCAGCTCCCGGGTCTACAATGAGCAGTTCTTC. Translating it yields CASSSRVYNEQFF.

This chain uses TRBV5-1 with TRBJ2-7; tentatively, D is TRBD2 (6 bases). Germline assignment: CDR1 SGHRS and CDR2 YFSETQ. Trimming took 4 bases from V and 3 from J, leaving 14 bases between them. CDR3 length: 14 residues. CDR3 in amino acids: CASSRTGLDYEQYF. The CDR3 bases are TGCGCCAGCAGCCGCACGGGACTGGACTACGAGCAGTACTTC.

In its sample, this clone was seen a few times. This chain connects TRBV7-2 to TRBJ1-2; D gene unclear. Trimming took off 4 bases at V and 1 base at J, with 13 bases between the two ends. The CDR3 spans 15 residues. Germline V gives CDR1 SGHTA, CDR2 FQGNSA. CDR3 DNA sequence: TGTGCCAGCAGCTACTCGCTGGGGAATAACTATGGCTACACCTTC. Protein sequence: CASSYSLGNNYGYTF.

The chain couples TRBV9 to TRBJ1-5; D is unresolved. The V end was cut by 4 bases, the J end by 0 bases, with 11 bases between. In germline, CDR1 is SGDLS, CDR2 YYNGEE. The CDR3 extends over 15 amino acids. The CDR3 is CASSPFPDSNQPQHF. In nucleotides, the CDR3 is TGTGCCAGCAGCCCGTTCCCCGATAGCAATCAGCCCCAGCATTTT.

The gene calls are TRBV29-1 and TRBJ2-3; TRBD1 aligns across 7 bases. The CDR3 covers 13 residues. The germline CDR1 and CDR2 sequences are SQVTM and ANQGSEA. The ends lost 4 bases at V and 6 bases at J; junction bases unmatched: 7. The CDR3 here is CSVGRQQGDTQYF. In DNA form, the CDR3 reads TGCAGCGTTGGACGTCAACAGGGGGATACGCAGTATTTT.

The rearrangement joins TRBV7-2 to TRBJ1-2, with D unclear. V lost 3 bases, J lost 5 bases, and 13 bases lay in between. Germline CDR1 and CDR2: SGHTA and FQGNSA. There are 14 residues in the CDR3. The CDR3, as DNA: TGTGCCAGCAGCTTGGATCGAGCTACGTATGGCTACACCTTC. As protein: CASSLDRATYGYTF.

This clone was found once. V usage is TRBV5-1 and J usage is TRBJ2-7; weak D call: TRBD2 (5 bases). CDR1 is SGHRS and CDR2 is YFSETQ in the germline V gene. Trimming stripped 2 bases from V and 2 bases from J, with 14 bases between. This CDR3 region has 15 residues. CDR3 sequence (DNA): TGCGCCAGCAGCTTAATTGGGTCAGCGGCCTACGAGCAGTACTTC. It encodes CASSLIGSAAYEQYF.

As for this clone: A read error may account for a junction end that differs from germline. This sequence joins TRBV7-9 and TRBJ1-4, with D possibly being TRBD1 (5 bases). This CDR3 is 14 amino acids long. The germline gives CDR1 SEHNR, CDR2 FQNEAQ (reference sequence). The CDR3 DNA sequence: TGTGCCAGCAGCTTAGTTGGGACTAAGGAAAAACTGTTTTTT. It yields the protein CASSLVGTKEKLFF.

This clone has a single count. The chain couples TRBV30 to TRBJ1-5; possible D gene TRBD1, 5 bases. CDR3 length: 13 residues. V lost 1 base and J lost 8, with 12 bases in between. Per germline, CDR1 GTSNPN and CDR2 SVGIG (reference sequence). As DNA, the CDR3 is TGTGCCTGGAGTGGAGGGGCGAATAAGCCCCAGCATTTT. This gives the protein CAWSGGANKPQHF.